This T cell receptor (beta chain) is from a study of beta chain features in type 1 diabetes. Findings of the study overall: PCR might favor shorter templates, equally in patients and controls.

Purity (above 98%) was reached by all sorted populations. There are 17 residues in the CDR3. The J segment lost 2 bases and the V segment lost 4 bases, leaving 11 bases of the junction unmatched. Germline CDR1 and CDR2: KGHSH and LQKENI. Expressed TCRB transcripts were sequenced after all isolated RNA was converted to cDNA. The data were produced by immunoSEQ multiplex PCR, yet TCRdb's version contains in-frame clones alone and is incomplete. The repertoire has some 300,000 clones, under 8.5% of them found once; the top ten carry more than 0.8%. There are a few counts of this clone. Its matching antigen is unknown.

Input material: central memory CD4+ T cells from blood. This receptor was taken from a woman in her late teens or twenties in good health. The chain uses TRBV18 and TRBJ2-1, with 7 nucleotides matching TRBD2. In nucleotides, the CDR3 is TGTGCCAGCTCACTACAGAAAACTAGCGCAACCTACAATGAGCAGTTCTTC. Its translation: CASSLQKTSATYNEQFF. The full variable domain, rest sourced from reference TRBV18 and TRBJ2-1, is NAGVMQNPRHLVRRRGQEARLRCSPMKGHSHVYWYRQLPEEGLKFMVYLQKENIIDESGMPKERFSAEFPKEGPSILRIQQVVRGDSAAYFCASSLQKTSATYNEQFFGPGTRLTVL.